This TCR beta chain was retrieved from a study of cytomegalovirus exposure and HLA in healthy donors. The PCR employed 60 Vbeta primers together with 13 Jbeta primers. Original processing notes: A later analysis counted 65 million to 80 million unique TCR beta chains, some 12 million shared. Here immunoSEQ multiplex PCR was the method, and the copy in TCRdb shows in-frame clones only, minus some. For V, J and clone size, that table is used; D and trimming come from the DNA. The sample carries 110,000 or so clones, over 55% recorded once. Regarding the study as a whole: A link between a missense DCLRE1C variant and TCR beta V- and J-gene trimming emerged from a later analysis.

As for this clone: The target antigen is unknown.

Sequences were obtained from PBMCs. The sequence was collected from a man aged 18 to 30 in good health and CMV-seropositive.

Here the CDR3 reads CAWSVGQGTGYTF. Here the CDR3 DNA reads TGTGCCTGGAGTGTGGGGCAGGGTACTGGCTACACCTTC. The V and J genes are TRBV30 and TRBJ1-2; a possible D gene is TRBD1 (5 bases). CDR3 length equals 13 residues. The V gene's germline CDR1 is GTSNPN and CDR2 SVGIG (reference sequence). Trimming left V 0 bases short and J 7 bases short, with 12 bases between. The whole variable domain, remainder taken from reference TRBV30 and TRBJ1-2, is SQTIHQWPATLVQPVGSPLSLECTVEGTSNPNLYWYRQAAGRGLQLLFYSVGIGQISSEVPQNLSASRPQDRQFILSSKKLLLSDSGFYLCAWSVGQGTGYTFGSGTRLTVV.